This T cell receptor (beta chain) emerged from a study of metastatic and nonmetastatic thyroid tumors. Study-wide results and limits: When malignant thyroid tumors were compared with benign nodules, TCR beta diversity was reportedly significantly higher in the malignant tumors. This held in both blood and tumor samples.

MiXCR was used by TCRdb to re-call the PCR reads. The sample shows 31,000 or so clones, roughly 30% of them seen only once. The CDR3 spans 18 residues. Trimming left V 5 bases short and J 0 bases short, with 17 bases between. CDR1 and CDR2 (germline): SGHVS, FQNEAQ. No patient had received any treatment before thyroid surgery. This clone was detected ten times or more. Antigen: not known. The chain employs TRBV7-8 and TRBJ1-6; D uncertain. Sequenced material: blood. This clonotype was sampled from a female donor with papillary thyroid cancer or a benign thyroid nodule (not recorded which). Some clones in this sample may be carry-over from other donors' samples. CDR3 sequence reads: CASSERTSYSSYNSPLHF. For the CDR3, the DNA is TGTGCCAGCAGCGAACGGACGTCCTACAGCTCCTATAATTCACCCCTCCACTTT.